The next 32 T cell receptor beta chains were all read from a single sample in a study of blood T cells in healthy people across ages. Using a J-beta primer mix together with a sample-barcoded 5' primer, a second PCR was run for about 6 to 11 cycles. One entry per CDR3 protein results from TCRdb running MiXCR on the 5' RACE reads. The sample lists roughly 550,000 distinct CDR3 sequences, around 24% occurring once. This same sample was also taken into another study, of T cells of mothers and their children.

The specimen was blood. The origin of the receptors is a boy aged 5-17 years in good health.

The chain links TRBV20-1 to TRBJ1-5; D unresolved. The CDR3 covers 13 residues. Trimming removed 3 bases at V and 8 bases at J, with 14 bases between. Germline CDR1 and CDR2: DFQATT and SNEGSKA (reference sequence). The CDR3 DNA reads as TGCAGTGCTAGGGTGTGGGGAGCGGAGCCCCAGCATTTT. This translates into CSARVWGAEPQHF.

The sample holds many counts of this clonotype. CDR3 region: CASSSTSSGGGEQFF. The CDR3 region has the DNA TGTGCCAGCAGCTCAACTTCGTCAGGGGGTGGTGAGCAGTTCTTC. This rearrangement joins TRBV13 to TRBJ2-1; the match to TRBD1 covers 7 bases. V was clipped by 4 bases and J by 9 bases; unmatched bases: 12. Germline V CDR1 and CDR2: PRHDT, FYEKMQ (reference sequence). The CDR3 consists of 15 residues.

The V and J genes are TRBV18 and TRBJ1-1, with TRBD1 matching over 7 bases. This CDR3 contains 15 residues. The germline V gene encodes CDR1 KGHSH and CDR2 LQKENI. Trimming took 3 bases from V and 2 from J; bases not matched to a gene: 6. CDR3 protein: CASSPQTGFNTEAFF. In DNA, the CDR3 is TGTGCCAGCTCACCGCAGACAGGGTTCAACACTGAAGCTTTCTTT.

This chain joins TRBV29-1 and TRBJ2-3, with unresolved D. The CDR3 sequence is 11 residues long. The germline gives CDR1 SQVTM, CDR2 ANQGSEA. V was trimmed by 2 bases and J by 10 bases, leaving 10 bases between them. CDR3 protein: CSVERPMAQYF. The CDR3 region has the DNA TGCAGCGTTGAACGGCCCATGGCGCAGTATTTT.

This clonotype was counted between two and nine times. At one boundary the junction diverges from the germline segment, which might be a read error. This sequence joins TRBV4-2 and TRBJ2-5, with 7 bases aligning to TRBD2. CDR3 size: 12 residues. Germline loops: CDR1 LGHNA, CDR2 YNFKEQ. The CDR3 region is CASMGGQGTQYF. The CDR3 DNA reads TGTGCCAGCATGGGAGGGCAAGGGACCCAGTACTTC.

This clonotype was seen a few times. The chain combines TRBV28 with TRBJ1-4; tentatively, D is TRBD1 (5 bases). The CDR3 is made up of 15 amino acids. The germline gives CDR1 MDHEN, CDR2 SYDVKM. Trimming left V 8 bases short and J 7 bases short, with 20 bases between. The CDR3 region is CASLPWGGLGEKLFF. In nucleotides, the CDR3 is TGTGCCAGCCTGCCCTGGGGGGGTTTAGGTGAAAAACTGTTTTTT. The variable domain in full, with the rest retrieved from reference TRBV28 and TRBJ1-4, is DVKVTQSSRYLVKRTGEKVFLECVQDMDHENMFWYRQDPGLGLRLIYFSYDVKMKEKGDIPEGYSVSREKKERFSLILESASTNQTSMYLCASLPWGGLGEKLFFGSGTQLSVL.

The chain carries TRBV5-1 and TRBJ1-4; 9 nucleotides align to TRBD1. The CDR3 is made up of 16 amino acids. J was trimmed by 2 bases and V by 5 bases; bases with no gene match: 7. Germline V lookup: CDR1 SGHRS, CDR2 YFSETQ. The CDR3 coding sequence is TGCGCCAGCAGTCTACAGGGGGCCCGGACTAATGAAAAACTGTTTTTT. Its translation: CASSLQGARTNEKLFF.

The rearrangement uses TRBV9 and TRBJ1-2, with 11 bases fitting TRBD1. The CDR3 sequence is 16 residues long. With V trimmed by 1 base and J by 4 bases, 6 bases remained unmatched. CDR1 is SGDLS, CDR2 YYNGEE, per germline. The CDR3 DNA reads as TGTGCCAGCAGCGTATCCCCTGGGACAGGGGGCTATGGCTACACCTTC. Translation: CASSVSPGTGGYGYTF.

J is TRBJ2-1 and V is TRBV7-9; TRBD2 is a possible D gene (5 bases). CDR1 and CDR2 (germline): SEHNR, FQNEAQ (reference sequence). The CDR3 totals 12 residues. Between the trimmed V and J ends, which lost 5 bases and 6 bases, there was a span of 8 bases. CDR3 bases: TGTGCCAGCAGCGTCGGGGTCAATGAGCAGTTCTTC. Encoded protein: CASSVGVNEQFF.

The chain has TRBV20-1 and TRBJ2-2; D call uncertain. V lost 0 bases and J lost 5, with 7 bases in between. CDR1 is DFQATT and CDR2 is SNEGSKA in the germline V gene (reference sequence). The CDR3 runs 13 residues. The CDR3 reads CSARDVRTGELFF. In nucleotides, the CDR3 is TGCAGTGCTAGAGATGTGAGGACCGGGGAGCTGTTTTTT.

There are a few counts of this clonotype. The V gene is TRBV20-1, the J gene TRBJ1-5, with 10 bases lining up with TRBD1. The CDR3 is 14 amino acids. The V segment lost 2 bases and the J segment 6 bases; nucleotides outside the gene matches: 4. The germline gives CDR1 DFQATT, CDR2 SNEGSKA (reference sequence). The CDR3 spells CSARKTGGLQPQHF. As DNA, the CDR3 is TGCAGTGCTAGAAAGACAGGGGGCCTTCAGCCCCAGCATTTT.

This chain links TRBV20-1 with TRBJ1-4; D is perhaps TRBD1 (6 bases). The germline V gene has CDR1 DFQATT and CDR2 SNEGSKA (reference sequence). The CDR3 extends over 14 amino acids. Trimming cost V 7 bases and J 5 bases, with 17 bases left between them. In DNA form, the CDR3 reads TGCAGTGTTGCCCTGGGGGGCCTCAATGAAAAACTGTTTTTT. Its protein product is CSVALGGLNEKLFF.

This clonotype showed up just a few times. This rearrangement joins TRBV15 to TRBJ2-1; D gene unclear. The better agreement between TRBJ2-5 and the DNA end casts doubt on the J call. From germline, CDR1 is LNHNV and CDR2 YYDKDF (reference sequence). CDR3 size: 12 residues. CDR3 sequence reads: CATSRGQETQYF. CDR3 coding DNA: TGTGCCACCAGCAGGGGCCAAGAGACCCAGTACTTC.

The rearrangement links TRBV7-2 to TRBJ2-2; D is possibly TRBD2 (6 bases). With 7 bases removed from V and 3 bases from J, the gap between germline ends came to 15 bases. CDR1 SGHTA and CDR2 FQGNSA come from the germline V gene. This CDR3 is 15 amino acids long. The CDR3 loop is CASTPMRRDTGELFF. The CDR3 nucleotides are TGTGCCAGCACCCCTATGAGGAGGGACACCGGGGAGCTGTTTTTT.

The rearrangement uses TRBV10-3 and TRBJ2-1; the match to TRBD1 covers 8 bases. CDR3 length: 16 amino acids. Per germline, CDR1 ENHRY and CDR2 SYGVKD. Germline trimming cut 2 bases from V and 2 bases from J; bases unmatched to any gene: 5. The CDR3 here is CAISENPGQAYNEQFF. CDR3 coding DNA: TGTGCCATCAGTGAGAATCCGGGACAGGCCTACAATGAGCAGTTCTTC.

This clonotype was seen a few times. V gene TRBV7-9 combines with J gene TRBJ2-1; the D gene is possibly TRBD1 (5 bases). The V and J ends lost 5 bases and 12 bases respectively, with 17 bases between them. Germline V gene lookup returns CDR1 SEHNR and CDR2 FQNEAQ (reference sequence). The CDR3 is 13 amino acids. CDR3 DNA: TGTGCCAGCAGCCCCGACAGACACCTAAGGCAGTTCTTC. This codes for CASSPDRHLRQFF.

This clonotype showed up just a few times. V usage is TRBV4-1 and J usage is TRBJ2-1, with TRBD1 identical over 9 bases. This CDR3 has 15 amino acids. Germline V CDR1 and CDR2: MGHRA, YSYEKL. V shed 1 base, J shed 8 bases, and the junction held 6 bases outside the gene matches. In DNA form, the CDR3 reads TGCGCCAGCAGCCAAGTTGGGACAGGGAACGATGAGCAGTTCTTC. It encodes CASSQVGTGNDEQFF.

This chain links TRBV7-2 with TRBJ1-2; D is undetermined. CDR3 size: 19 residues. V lost 2 bases and J 5 bases, leaving 27 bases between the germline ends. Germline V gives CDR1 SGHTA, CDR2 FQGNSA. The chain's CDR3 is CASSLNSGPRVSRWYGYTF. In nucleotides, the CDR3 is TGTGCCAGCAGCTTAAACTCGGGTCCGAGGGTCTCTCGTTGGTATGGCTACACCTTC.

This chain links TRBV12-3 or TRBV12-4 with TRBJ2-2; 9 positions match TRBD1. This CDR3 region has 15 residues. J gave up 2 bases and V 5 bases, and 3 bases lay outside the gene matches. Here the CDR3 reads CASSPTGGNTGELFF. DNA of the CDR3: TGTGCCAGCAGTCCTACAGGGGGCAACACCGGGGAGCTGTTTTTT.

The V call is TRBV3-1, the J call TRBJ1-1; TRBD1 might be the D (5 bases). Germline-derived CDR1 and CDR2 are LGHDT and YNNKEL (reference sequence). CDR3 size: 13 residues. Between the trimmed V and J ends, which lost 0 bases and 7 bases, there was a span of 9 bases. The CDR3 region is CASSQERGFEAFF. The CDR3 DNA sequence: TGTGCCAGCAGCCAAGAGAGGGGCTTTGAAGCTTTCTTT.

J is TRBJ2-7 and V is TRBV29-1; TRBD1 agrees at 8 bases. After removal of 4 bases from V and 6 bases from J, the junction contained 11 bases not matched to a gene. In germline, CDR1 is SQVTM, CDR2 ANQGSEA. CDR3 length: 14 amino acids. The DNA of the CDR3 is TGCAGCGTTGGCTTCGCGACAGGGGAAGTCGAGCAGTACTTC. It is translated as CSVGFATGEVEQYF.

The chain uses TRBV12-3 or TRBV12-4 and TRBJ2-1; TRBD1 is a possible D gene (5 bases). V was shortened by 6 bases and J by 6 bases, with 21 bases between the two germline ends. The CDR3 totals 16 residues. In DNA form, the CDR3 reads TGTGCCAGCAGGACGGAGTGGGGCCTGGTTTCCAATGAGCAGTTCTTC. This translates into CASRTEWGLVSNEQFF.

This sequence joins TRBV6-2 or TRBV6-3 and TRBJ2-4, with D possibly being TRBD1 or TRBD2 (5 bases each). Germline V gene lookup returns CDR1 MNHEY and CDR2 SVGEGT. The CDR3 runs to 15 residues. The ends were cut back, 6 bases at V and 7 bases at J, with 19 bases in the middle. CDR3 in amino acids: CASRPVGRWGNIQYF. CDR3 DNA sequence: TGTGCCAGCAGACCAGTTGGACGCTGGGGGAACATTCAGTACTTC.

This clonotype was counted between two and nine times. The CDR3 bases are TGTGCCAGCAGCTTGCTGGCCGGAAACCGCTATGGCTACACCTTC. Translating it yields CASSLLAGNRYGYTF. The V call is TRBV5-6, the J call TRBJ1-2; D call uncertain. CDR1 and CDR2 from the germline V gene are SGHDT and YYEEEE. Between the trimmed V and J ends, which lost 1 base and 4 bases, there was a span of 14 bases. This CDR3 has 15 residues.

The gene calls are TRBV6-2 or TRBV6-3 and TRBJ2-2; 8 positions agree with TRBD2. This CDR3 contains 17 residues. Germline CDR1 is MNHEY and CDR2 is SVGEGT. Trimming cost V 0 bases and J 1 base; bases outside gene matches: 4. CDR3 protein: CASSYSPLAGNTGELFF. DNA for the CDR3: TGTGCCAGCAGTTACTCCCCCCTAGCGGGGAACACCGGGGAGCTGTTTTTT.

The CDR3 reads CASSVRSESYEQYF. CDR3 bases: TGTGCCAGCAGTGTCCGGTCCGAATCCTACGAGCAGTACTTC. V is TRBV6-5 and J is TRBJ2-7; the D is unclear. Germline V gene data show CDR1 as MNHEY and CDR2 as SVGAGI. This CDR3 is 14 amino acids long. V lost 5 bases and J 1 base, leaving 12 bases between the germline ends.

This clonotype occurred a few times. The chain carries TRBV7-9 and TRBJ2-7, with 8 bases identical to TRBD1. CDR1 and CDR2 from the germline V gene are SEHNR and FQNEAQ (reference sequence). V shed 3 bases, J shed 0 bases, and the junction held 4 bases outside the gene matches. The CDR3 consists of 15 residues. The CDR3 region has the DNA TGTGCCAGCAGCTTGGCAGGGGGCCGCTCCTACGAGCAGTACTTC. Translated: CASSLAGGRSYEQYF.

The chain couples TRBV5-1 to TRBJ2-4, with TRBD1 identical over 7 bases. V was clipped by 4 bases and J by 0 bases; unmatched bases: 7. In germline, CDR1 is SGHRS, CDR2 YFSETQ. The CDR3 totals 16 residues. Here the CDR3 reads CASSEGTALAKNIQYF. The CDR3 region has the DNA TGCGCCAGCAGCGAAGGGACAGCCCTAGCCAAAAACATTCAGTACTTC.

This chain joins TRBV7-9 and TRBJ1-2; D is undetermined. Deletions cut 11 bases from V and 2 bases from J, with 15 bases between. Germline V lookup: CDR1 SEHNR, CDR2 FQNEAQ (reference sequence). The CDR3 length is 13 residues. The CDR3 DNA reads as TGTGCCGCCGCGGGCGGTCGCAACTATGGCTACACCTTC. It encodes CAAAGGRNYGYTF. Combining the CDR3 with reference TRBV7-9 and TRBJ1-2 gives the whole variable domain DTGVSQNPRHKITKRGQNVTFRCDPISEHNRLYWYRQTLGQGPEFLTYFQNEAQLEKSRLLSDRFSAERPKGSFSTLEIQRTEQGDSAMYLCAAAGGRNYGYTFGSGTRLTVV.

The genes are TRBV9 and TRBJ2-5; D is undetermined. The end of the DNA aligns better with TRBJ2-1, so the J call may be wrong. This CDR3 contains 14 residues. CDR1 is SGDLS and CDR2 is YYNGEE in the germline V gene. The CDR3 region is CASSGMAPYNEQFF. The DNA for the CDR3 is TGTGCCAGCAGCGGCATGGCCCCCTACAATGAGCAGTTCTTC.

The chain is built from TRBV7-2 and TRBJ2-3, with TRBD2 matching over 14 bases. Germline-derived CDR1 and CDR2 are SGHTA and FQGNSA. This CDR3 has 16 amino acids. J gave up 4 bases and V 5 bases, and 5 bases lay outside the gene matches. The CDR3 loop reads CTSSRRLAGGADTQYF. The DNA of the CDR3 is TGTACCAGCAGCCGTAGACTAGCGGGGGGGGCAGATACGCAGTATTTT.

This clonotype was counted between two and nine times. V usage is TRBV12-3 or TRBV12-4 and J usage is TRBJ2-5, with 7 bases lining up with TRBD2. The end of the DNA is better explained by TRBJ2-1, so the J call may be wrong. CDR3 length equals 11 residues. CDR3: CATSSGNEQFF. The CDR3 DNA sequence: TGTGCCACGAGTAGCGGGAATGAGCAGTTCTTC.